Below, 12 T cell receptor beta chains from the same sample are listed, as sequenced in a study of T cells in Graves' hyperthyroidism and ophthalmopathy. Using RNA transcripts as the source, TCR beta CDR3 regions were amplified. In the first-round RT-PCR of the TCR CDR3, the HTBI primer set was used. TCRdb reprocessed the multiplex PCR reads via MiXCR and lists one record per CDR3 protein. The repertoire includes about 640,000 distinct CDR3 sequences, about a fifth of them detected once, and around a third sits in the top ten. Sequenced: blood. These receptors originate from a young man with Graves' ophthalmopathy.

The CDR3 here is CASRRVEVEPLHF. In DNA, the CDR3 is TGTGCCTCGCGGCGGGTGGAAGTAGAACCCCTCCACTTT. The J gene is TRBJ1-6, the V gene TRBV10-3; D unclear. This CDR3 region has 13 residues. V was trimmed by 11 bases and J by 12 bases, leaving 20 bases between them. The germline gives CDR1 ENHRY, CDR2 SYGVKD.

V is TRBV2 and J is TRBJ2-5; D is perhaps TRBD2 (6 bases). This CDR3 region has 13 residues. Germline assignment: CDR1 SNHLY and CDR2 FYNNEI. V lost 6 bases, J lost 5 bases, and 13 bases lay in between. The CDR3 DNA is TGTGCCAGCAGGCTAACTAGCTGGGAGACCCAGTACTTC. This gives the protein CASRLTSWETQYF.

The CDR3 sequence is CSAISGGTYEQYF. CDR3 nucleotide sequence: TGCAGCGCCATCTCTGGGGGAACCTACGAGCAGTACTTC. The chain uses TRBV29-1 and TRBJ2-7; either TRBD1 or TRBD2 may fit D (5 bases each). The CDR3 sequence is 13 residues long. V was shortened by 7 bases and J by 2 bases, with 15 bases between the two germline ends. The germline gives CDR1 SQVTM, CDR2 ANQGSEA.

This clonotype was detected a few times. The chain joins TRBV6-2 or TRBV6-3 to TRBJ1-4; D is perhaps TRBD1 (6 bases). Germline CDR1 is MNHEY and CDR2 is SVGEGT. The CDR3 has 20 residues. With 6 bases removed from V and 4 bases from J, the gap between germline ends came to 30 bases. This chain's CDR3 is CASSKQAFQGYLKLNEKLFF. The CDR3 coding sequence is TGTGCCAGCAGCAAGCAAGCTTTTCAGGGGTATTTGAAGCTTAATGAAAAACTGTTTTTT.

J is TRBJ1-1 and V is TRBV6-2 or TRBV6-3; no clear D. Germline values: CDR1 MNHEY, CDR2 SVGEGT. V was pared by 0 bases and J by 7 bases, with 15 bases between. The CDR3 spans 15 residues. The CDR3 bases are TGTGCCAGCAGTTACTCCCCATTCGGACGAATTGAAGCTTTCTTT. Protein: CASSYSPFGRIEAFF.

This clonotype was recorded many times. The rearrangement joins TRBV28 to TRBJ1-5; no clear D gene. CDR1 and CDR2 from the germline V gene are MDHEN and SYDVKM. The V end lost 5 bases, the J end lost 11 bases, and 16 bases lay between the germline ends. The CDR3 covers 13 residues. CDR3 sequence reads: CASSPHMTTTQHF. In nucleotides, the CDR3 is TGTGCCAGCAGTCCGCATATGACGACGACCCAGCATTTT.

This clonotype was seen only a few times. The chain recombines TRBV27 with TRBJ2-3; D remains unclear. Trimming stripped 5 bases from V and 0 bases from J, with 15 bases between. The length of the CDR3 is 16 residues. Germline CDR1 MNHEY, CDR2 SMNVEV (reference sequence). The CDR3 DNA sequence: TGTGCCAGCAGTCCCGTTCCACCCTTTAGCACAGATACGCAGTATTTT. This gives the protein CASSPVPPFSTDTQYF.

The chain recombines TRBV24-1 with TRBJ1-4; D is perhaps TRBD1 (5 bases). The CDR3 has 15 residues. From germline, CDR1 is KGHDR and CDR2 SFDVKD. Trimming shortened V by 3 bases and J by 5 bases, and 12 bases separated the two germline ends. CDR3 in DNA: TGTGCCACCAGTGATGTTGGGGCAGAGAATGAAAAACTGTTTTTT. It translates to CATSDVGAENEKLFF.

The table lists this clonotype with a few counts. The DNA of the CDR3 is TGTGCCAGCAGTCCTGGACAGGAATTCACAGATACGCAGTATTTT. Its protein is CASSPGQEFTDTQYF. The chain has TRBV6-1 and TRBJ2-3, with 7 nucleotides matching TRBD1. This CDR3 is 15 amino acids long. With 5 bases clipped from V and 2 bases from J, the junction kept 7 bases outside the gene matches. CDR1 and CDR2 from the germline V gene are MNHNS and SASEGT.

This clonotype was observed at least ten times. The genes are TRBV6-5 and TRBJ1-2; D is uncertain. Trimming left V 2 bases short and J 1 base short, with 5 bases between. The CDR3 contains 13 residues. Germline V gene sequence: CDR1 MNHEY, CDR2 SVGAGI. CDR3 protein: CASSYTGNYGYTF. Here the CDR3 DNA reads TGTGCCAGCAGTTACACTGGTAACTATGGCTACACCTTC.

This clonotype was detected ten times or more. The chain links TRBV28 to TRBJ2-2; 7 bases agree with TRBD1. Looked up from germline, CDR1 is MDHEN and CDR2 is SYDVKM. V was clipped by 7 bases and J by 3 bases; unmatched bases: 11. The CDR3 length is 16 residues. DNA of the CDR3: TGTGCCAGCACCCTAGGCAGGGGGAAGGACACCGGGGAGCTGTTTTTT. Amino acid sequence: CASTLGRGKDTGELFF.

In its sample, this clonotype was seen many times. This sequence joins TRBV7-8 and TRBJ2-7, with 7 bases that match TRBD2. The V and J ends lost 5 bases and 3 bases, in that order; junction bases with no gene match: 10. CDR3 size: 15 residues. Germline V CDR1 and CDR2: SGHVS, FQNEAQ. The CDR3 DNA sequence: TGTGCCAGCAGCCCCTCCGGGACTAACCGCTACGAGCAGTACTTC. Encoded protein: CASSPSGTNRYEQYF.